Listed here are 21 T cell receptor beta chains from one sample, sequenced in a study of beta chain features in type 1 diabetes. Every isolated RNA sample was fully reverse transcribed, so sequencing captured expressed TCRB transcripts. TCRdb's table, derived via immunoSEQ multiplex PCR, lists solely in-frame clones and lacks some. The sample has fewer than 900,000 clones; 15% to 20% are singletons. Input material: naive CD4+ T cells from blood. The receptors derive from a woman aged 18 to 35 in good health.

This clone appeared a few times. This rearrangement joins TRBV4-2 to TRBJ1-2; 7 bases align to TRBD1. The CDR3 has 18 amino acids. V dropped 0 bases and J dropped 4; count of bases not matched to a gene: 14. Germline CDR1 and CDR2: LGHNA and YNFKEQ. The CDR3 DNA follows: TGTGCCAGCAGCCAAGATCGCTCAATAGGACAGGCCGTCTATGGCTACACCTTC. Its translation: CASSQDRSIGQAVYGYTF.

The sample holds many counts of this clone. Other nucleotide sequences from this sample produce the same CDR3. J is TRBJ2-4 and V is TRBV28, with D possibly TRBD2 on 6 matching bases. V was trimmed by 6 bases and J by 1 base, leaving 10 bases between them. The CDR3 covers 14 residues. Germline CDR1 is MDHEN and CDR2 is SYDVKM. In nucleotides, the CDR3 is TGTGCCAGCAGACCTGGGGGGGCCAAAAACATTCAGTACTTC. Translation: CASRPGGAKNIQYF.

To note about this clone: This same CDR3 is encoded by further DNA sequences in the sample. This chain joins TRBV6-5 and TRBJ2-5; TRBD2 might be the D (5 bases). V was clipped by 0 bases and J by 0 bases, with 8 bases between them. CDR1 and CDR2 (germline): MNHEY, SVGAGI. The CDR3 is 15 amino acids. As DNA, the CDR3 is TGTGCCAGCAGTTACTCTGCCGGGGACCAAGAGACCCAGTACTTC. Its translation is CASSYSAGDQETQYF.

This chain joins TRBV28 and TRBJ2-2, with a tentative D call TRBD1 (5 bases). The length of the CDR3 is 15 residues. From germline, CDR1 is MDHEN and CDR2 SYDVKM. With 3 bases removed from V and 0 bases from J, the gap between germline ends came to 8 bases. The CDR3 sequence: CASSFDSPNTGELFF. CDR3 nucleotide sequence: TGTGCCAGCAGTTTCGACAGCCCGAACACCGGGGAGCTGTTTTTT.

The chain combines TRBV14 with TRBJ2-5; 8 positions agree with TRBD1. Germline CDR1 is SGHDN and CDR2 is FVKESK. The CDR3 runs 14 residues. V trimming: 3 bases; J trimming: 4 bases; junction bases outside the gene matches: 4. Here the CDR3 DNA reads TGTGCCAGCAGCCACAACAGGGGGAGAGAGACCCAGTACTTC. Translation gives CASSHNRGRETQYF.

The chain joins TRBV7-2 to TRBJ2-7; 7 bases align to TRBD2. The CDR3 is 15 amino acids. J was trimmed by 4 bases and V by 5 bases; bases with no gene match: 11. Germline V gene sequence: CDR1 SGHTA, CDR2 FQGNSA. CDR3 amino acids: CASSQGAGRAYEQYF. CDR3 coding DNA: TGTGCCAGCAGCCAAGGAGCGGGACGCGCTTACGAGCAGTACTTC.

This chain connects TRBV10-3 to TRBJ2-7, with 9 positions matching TRBD1. CDR1 ENHRY and CDR2 SYGVKD come from the germline V gene. V trimming: 6 bases; J trimming: 5 bases; junction bases outside the gene matches: 5. CDR3 length equals 13 residues. The chain's CDR3 is CAIRGQGPHEQYF. The CDR3 DNA reads as TGTGCCATCAGGGGACAGGGACCCCACGAGCAGTACTTC.

This clone appeared a few times. This chain links TRBV5-6 with TRBJ2-3; no definite D call. Germline V gene data show CDR1 as SGHDT and CDR2 as YYEEEE. The CDR3 runs 15 residues. Trimming took 5 bases from V and 3 from J, leaving 16 bases between them. The CDR3 spells CASSPRRARTDTQYF. The CDR3 DNA is TGTGCCAGCAGTCCCCGTCGGGCGAGAACAGATACGCAGTATTTT.

The V and J genes are TRBV18 and TRBJ2-3; D possibly corresponds to TRBD1 (5 bases). Germline CDR1 is KGHSH and CDR2 is LQKENI. This CDR3 has 15 amino acids. V lost 1 base to trimming and J lost 2 bases, with 10 bases between them. The CDR3 here is CASSPQGIHTDTQYF. CDR3 in DNA: TGTGCCAGCTCACCACAGGGGATACACACAGATACGCAGTATTTT.

This clone has only a few counts. Relative to the germline gene, one junction end is altered; a read error may explain this. V and J are TRBV7-7 and TRBJ2-5; the D is unclear. Germline V lookup: CDR1 SSHAT, CDR2 FNYEAQ (reference sequence). CDR3 length: 12 residues. The CDR3, as DNA: TGTGCTAGCAGCCAAATAAAAGAGACCCAGTACTTC. Protein sequence: CASSQIKETQYF.

This rearrangement joins TRBV7-9 to TRBJ2-3; D gene ambiguous. From germline, CDR1 is SEHNR and CDR2 FQNEAQ (reference sequence). CDR3 length: 15 amino acids. Trimming cost V 3 bases and J 3 bases, with 13 bases left between them. The CDR3 spells CASSFEQRQTDTQYF. The DNA for the CDR3 is TGTGCCAGCAGCTTTGAACAGAGGCAGACAGATACGCAGTATTTT.

This clone has a handful of counts. J is TRBJ2-2 and V is TRBV7-2, with D possibly being TRBD2 (5 bases). From germline, CDR1 is SGHTA and CDR2 FQGNSA. The CDR3 consists of 14 residues. Trimming took off 3 bases at V and 5 bases at J, with 10 bases between the two ends. In nucleotides, the CDR3 is TGTGCCAGCAGCTTCAGGCGAGGGACCGGGGAGCTGTTTTTT. This codes for CASSFRRGTGELFF.

V gene TRBV7-2 combines with J gene TRBJ2-2; tentative D call: TRBD2 (6 bases). The CDR3 consists of 15 residues. The germline V and J ends were trimmed by 1 base and 5 bases, with 11 bases remaining between them. Germline CDR1 SGHTA, CDR2 FQGNSA. CDR3 nucleotide sequence: TGTGCCAGCAGCTTAGAGCGGGTGGGGACCGGGGAGCTGTTTTTT. Amino acid sequence: CASSLERVGTGELFF.

In this sample, this clone turned up a few times. V and J are TRBV18 and TRBJ1-5; perhaps TRBD1 as D (5 bases). V was shortened by 4 bases and J by 3 bases, with 13 bases between the two germline ends. CDR1 and CDR2 (germline): KGHSH, LQKENI. This CDR3 region has 15 residues. CDR3 amino acids: CASSQIQGTNQPQHF. CDR3 bases: TGTGCCAGCTCACAGATCCAGGGCACCAATCAGCCCCAGCATTTT.

This clone was seen a few times. The chain combines TRBV5-5 with TRBJ1-3; D ambiguous. Germline V gene lookup returns CDR1 SGHKS and CDR2 YYEKEE (reference sequence). This CDR3 is 18 amino acids long. V was shortened by 2 bases and J by 0 bases, with 18 bases between the two germline ends. The CDR3 coding sequence is TGTGCCAGCAGCTTTTCCCCCCCGACACCGTACTCTGGAAACACCATATATTTT. Translating gives CASSFSPPTPYSGNTIYF.

This clone was observed a handful of times. V and J are TRBV7-9 and TRBJ2-1; D ambiguous. There are 14 residues in the CDR3. CDR1 SEHNR and CDR2 FQNEAQ come from the germline V gene (reference sequence). V lost 1 base and J 6 bases, leaving 10 bases between the germline ends. The CDR3: CASSLGQAINEQFF. In DNA, the CDR3 is TGTGCCAGCAGCTTAGGGCAAGCTATCAATGAGCAGTTCTTC.

This clone occurred a few times. The chain employs TRBV6-5 and TRBJ2-3; D possibly corresponds to TRBD2 (6 bases). The CDR3 is 15 amino acids. Between the trimmed V and J ends, which lost 5 bases and 1 base, there was a span of 13 bases. Germline loops: CDR1 MNHEY, CDR2 SVGAGI. This CDR3 is CASSPRRAGTDTQYF. DNA for the CDR3: TGTGCCAGCAGTCCCAGGAGGGCCGGCACAGATACGCAGTATTTT.

This clone has more than one count but fewer than ten. The chain recombines TRBV11-3 with TRBJ2-7; 7 bases align to TRBD2. J gave up 2 bases and V 1 base, and 5 bases lay outside the gene matches. The germline CDR1 and CDR2 sequences are SGHNT and YENEEA. The CDR3 covers 15 residues. The CDR3 sequence is CASSLAGGGAYEQYF. CDR3 DNA sequence: TGTGCCAGCAGCTTAGCTGGCGGGGGAGCCTACGAGCAGTACTTC.

This clone was seen more than once but under ten times. The chain employs TRBV5-6 and TRBJ1-2, with TRBD1 identical over 9 bases. Germline V gene data show CDR1 as SGHDT and CDR2 as YYEEEE. The CDR3 has 12 amino acids. Trimming cost V 3 bases and J 7 bases; bases outside gene matches: 1. CDR3 in DNA: TGTGCCAGCAGCTGGACAGGGGCTGGCTACACCTTC. It codes for CASSWTGAGYTF. The complete variable domain, with remaining parts taken from reference TRBV5-6 and TRBJ1-2, reads DAGVTQSPTHLIKTRGQQVTLRCSPKSGHDTVSWYQQALGQGPQFIFQYYEEEERQRGNFPDRFSGHQFPNYSSELNVNALLLGDSALYLCASSWTGAGYTFGSGTRLTVV.

This clone has just a few counts. Other nucleotide sequences from this sample produce the same CDR3. V gene TRBV28 combines with J gene TRBJ2-1; D gene unclear. Deletions cut 8 bases from V and 4 bases from J, with 3 bases between. The CDR3 spans 10 residues. Germline-derived CDR1 and CDR2 are MDHEN and SYDVKM. CDR3 loop: CASGYNEQFF. The CDR3 DNA follows: TGTGCCAGCGGATACAATGAGCAGTTCTTC.

J is TRBJ2-7 and V is TRBV11-1, with TRBD2 matching over 16 bases. Per germline, CDR1 SGHAT and CDR2 FQDESV (reference sequence). The trim removed 5 bases at V and 4 bases at J, leaving 8 bases unmatched. CDR3 length equals 17 residues. The CDR3 loop reads CASSKGLAGGPSYEQYF. The DNA for the CDR3 is TGTGCCAGCAGCAAGGGACTAGCGGGAGGGCCATCTTACGAGCAGTACTTC.